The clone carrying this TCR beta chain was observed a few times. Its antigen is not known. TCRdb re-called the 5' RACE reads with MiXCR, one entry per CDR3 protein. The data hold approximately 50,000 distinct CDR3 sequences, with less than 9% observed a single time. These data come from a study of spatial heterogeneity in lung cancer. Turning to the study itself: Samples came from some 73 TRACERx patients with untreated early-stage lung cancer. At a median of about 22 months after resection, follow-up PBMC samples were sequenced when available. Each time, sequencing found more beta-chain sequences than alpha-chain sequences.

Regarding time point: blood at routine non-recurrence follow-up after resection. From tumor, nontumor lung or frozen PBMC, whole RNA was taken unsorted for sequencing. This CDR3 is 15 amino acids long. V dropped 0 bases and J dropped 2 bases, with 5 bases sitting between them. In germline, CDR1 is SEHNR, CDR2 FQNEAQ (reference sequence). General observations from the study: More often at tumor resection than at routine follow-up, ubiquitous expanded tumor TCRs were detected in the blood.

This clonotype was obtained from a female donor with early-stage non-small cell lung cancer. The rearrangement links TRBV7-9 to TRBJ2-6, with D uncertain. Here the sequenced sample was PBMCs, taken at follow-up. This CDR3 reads CASSLAVPGANVLTF. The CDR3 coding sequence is TGTGCCAGCAGCTTAGCGGTCCCTGGGGCCAACGTCCTGACTTTC.